Each of the 17 T cell receptor beta chains below was sequenced from the same sample in a study of T cells in Graves' hyperthyroidism and ophthalmopathy (dated by TCRdb to the late 2010s). To prepare the library, multiplex PCR was applied. The listed sequencing device is Illumina HiSeq 2000. The TCR beta CDR3 regions were amplified from RNA transcripts. A first-round RT-PCR of the TCR CDR3 used the HTBI primer set with the Qiagen OneStep RT-PCR kit. The public reads were quality trimmed at Q25 with fastp and then assembled into clones with MiXCR by TCRdb, keeping productive beta chains. Entries are consolidated by CDR3 protein sequence, retaining the most common genes and DNA. The sample table records around 690,000 distinct CDR3 sequences; roughly 20% of these occur just once. The biggest ten clones account for under 35% of the sample. Sequences were obtained from blood. The receptor set was obtained from a man aged 25-45 years with Graves' ophthalmopathy.

This clonotype was found many times. The CDR3 spells CASTKGETQYF. CDR3 sequence (DNA): TGTGCCAGCACCAAGGGAGAGACCCAGTACTTC. The chain has TRBV7-2 and TRBJ2-5; no definite D call. Germline V gives CDR1 SGHTA, CDR2 FQGNSA. CDR3 size: 11 residues. V lost 7 bases and J lost 4, with 7 bases in between.

V gene TRBV30 combines with J gene TRBJ1-5, with 7 bases that match TRBD1. The CDR3 sequence is 14 residues long. V dropped 1 base and J dropped 6; count of bases not matched to a gene: 6. From germline, CDR1 is GTSNPN and CDR2 SVGIG (reference sequence). The CDR3, as DNA: TGTGCCTGGAGTGAAAGGGGGCTCGGTCAGCCCCAGCATTTT. Translating gives CAWSERGLGQPQHF.

The chain recombines TRBV3-1 with TRBJ1-3; D gene unclear. CDR1 and CDR2 from the germline V gene are LGHDT and YNNKEL (reference sequence). This CDR3 comprises 15 residues. V lost 8 bases, J lost 0 bases, and 14 bases lay in between. The CDR3 nucleotides read TGTGCCAGCGCTGATCGGCCGAGCTCTGGAAACACCATATATTTT. Its translation: CASADRPSSGNTIYF.

This clonotype was picked up a small number of times. The rearrangement joins TRBV5-1 to TRBJ2-7; TRBD2 agrees at 7 bases. The germline CDR1 and CDR2 sequences are SGHRS and YFSETQ. The CDR3 is 14 amino acids. The J segment lost 6 bases and the V segment lost 4 bases, leaving 10 bases of the junction unmatched. The CDR3 bases are TGCGCCAGCAGCCTAAATGGACTAGTTACCGAGCAGTACTTC. As protein: CASSLNGLVTEQYF.

This clonotype came up many times. This rearrangement joins TRBV12-3 or TRBV12-4 to TRBJ2-7; the D is unclear. V dropped 6 bases and J dropped 2 bases, with 5 bases sitting between them. The CDR3 is 11 residues long. The CDR3 loop is CASSITYEQYF. The DNA for the CDR3 is TGTGCCAGCAGCATCACCTACGAGCAGTACTTC.

This clonotype has more than one count but fewer than ten. The V call is TRBV19, the J call TRBJ2-7; the D gene is possibly TRBD1 (5 bases). CDR1 is LNHDA and CDR2 is SQIVND in the germline V gene (reference sequence). Trimming pared 8 bases from V and 2 bases from J, leaving 19 bases between. The CDR3 has 15 amino acids. The CDR3 nucleotides read TGTGCCAGTCCCCAGCCTGACAGTTATCCCTACGAGCAGTACTTC. It specifies CASPQPDSYPYEQYF.

The rearrangement joins TRBV29-1 to TRBJ2-7; the D is unclear. The germline V gene encodes CDR1 SQVTM and CDR2 ANQGSEA. This CDR3 is built from 12 residues. The V end lost 4 bases, the J end lost 1 base, and 8 bases lay between the germline ends. The CDR3 nucleotides are TGCAGCGTTGGCATTGTTTCCTACGAGCAGTACTTC. Translation: CSVGIVSYEQYF.

This rearrangement joins TRBV18 to TRBJ2-1, with D unresolved. The CDR3 length is 15 residues. From germline, CDR1 is KGHSH and CDR2 LQKENI. Trimming took 3 bases from V and 9 from J, leaving 18 bases between them. CDR3 residues: CASSPSVPVRSEQFF. The CDR3 coding sequence is TGTGCCAGCTCACCTTCCGTCCCGGTACGGAGTGAGCAGTTCTTC.

V gene TRBV20-1 combines with J gene TRBJ2-2; D is undetermined. V lost 0 bases to trimming and J lost 0 bases, with 11 bases between them. This CDR3 is 16 amino acids long. Germline-derived CDR1 and CDR2 are DFQATT and SNEGSKA (reference sequence). For the CDR3, the DNA is TGCAGTGCTAGAGATGCAAGGTCTGCGAACACCGGGGAGCTGTTTTTT. This sequence encodes CSARDARSANTGELFF.

This clonotype was counted at least ten times. In DNA, the CDR3 is TGCAGTGCTAGAGCCGCAACAGGGAACACTGAAGCTTTCTTT. It encodes CSARAATGNTEAFF. The gene calls are TRBV20-1 and TRBJ1-1; a weak D match, TRBD1 (5 bases). With 1 base removed from V and 1 base from J, the gap between germline ends came to 10 bases. CDR1 and CDR2 from the germline V gene are DFQATT and SNEGSKA (reference sequence). The CDR3 loop spans 14 amino acids.

This clonotype was recorded at least ten times. The chain carries TRBV30 and TRBJ1-5; no clear D gene. V dropped 0 bases and J dropped 4 bases, with 10 bases sitting between them. CDR1 and CDR2 (germline): GTSNPN, SVGIG (reference sequence). This CDR3 is 14 amino acids long. The DNA for the CDR3 is TGTGCCTGGAGTGTACCCACCGGGAATCAGCCCCAGCATTTT. Its protein is CAWSVPTGNQPQHF.

The gene calls are TRBV11-2 and TRBJ2-1, with a tentative D call TRBD2 (6 bases). V gave up 4 bases and J gave up 5 bases, with 18 bases separating them. Germline values: CDR1 SGHAT, CDR2 FQNNGV. The CDR3 has 16 residues. The CDR3, as DNA: TGTGCCAGCAGCTCGTACCGGGACTTGACTAACAATGAGCAGTTCTTC. It yields the protein CASSSYRDLTNNEQFF. Supplemented by reference TRBV11-2 and TRBJ2-1, the full variable domain reads EAGVAQSPRYKIIEKRQSVAFWCNPISGHATLYWYQQILGQGPKLLIQFQNNGVVDDSQLPKDRFSAERLKGVDSTLKIQPAKLEDSAVYLCASSSYRDLTNNEQFFGPGTRLTVL.

The chain employs TRBV20-1 and TRBJ2-1; TRBD2 matches 8 bases. Trimming removed 6 bases from V and 7 bases from J; junction bases left unmatched: 8. Germline loops: CDR1 DFQATT, CDR2 SNEGSKA (reference sequence). This CDR3 region has 13 residues. The CDR3 DNA is TGCAGTGCGGACCTAGCGGGCGCAAATGAGCAGTTCTTC. This sequence encodes CSADLAGANEQFF.

This clonotype was found a few times. The chain links TRBV24-1 to TRBJ2-3; 14 bases map to TRBD2. The V gene end was trimmed by 7 bases and the J gene end by 4 bases; junction bases not matched to a gene: 9. The CDR3 sequence is 17 residues long. Germline CDR1 and CDR2: KGHDR and SFDVKD. The CDR3 loop is CATSFPGLAGVSDTQYF. The CDR3 DNA follows: TGTGCCACCAGCTTCCCGGGACTAGCGGGAGTCTCAGATACGCAGTATTTT.

This clonotype was detected ten times or more. This sequence joins TRBV28 and TRBJ2-7, with a tentative D call TRBD1 (5 bases). The V gene lost 4 bases and the J gene lost 3 bases, with 19 bases spanning the gap. Germline V CDR1 and CDR2: MDHEN, SYDVKM. The CDR3 has 16 residues. CDR3 coding DNA: TGTGCCAGCAGTTCGCCGCAGGGTGGGCCCCGCTACGAGCAGTACTTC. This encodes CASSSPQGGPRYEQYF.

This clonotype was seen repeatedly, ten times or more. V is TRBV7-9 and J is TRBJ2-1; D is possibly TRBD1 or TRBD2 (6 bases each). There are 14 residues in the CDR3. The germline gives CDR1 SEHNR, CDR2 FQNEAQ (reference sequence). V was shortened by 1 base and J by 7 bases, with 11 bases between the two germline ends. The CDR3 DNA reads as TGTGCCAGCAGCTTAGATCGGGGGCTGAATGAGCAGTTCTTC. This translates into CASSLDRGLNEQFF.

This clonotype has at least ten counts. The chain has TRBV30 and TRBJ1-2; 8 bases are a match to TRBD1. V trimming: 1 base; J trimming: 5 bases; junction bases outside the gene matches: 6. This CDR3 has 14 residues. CDR1 is GTSNPN and CDR2 is SVGIG in the germline V gene (reference sequence). CDR3 residues: CAWSGGQALYGYTF. CDR3 coding DNA: TGTGCCTGGAGTGGGGGACAGGCCCTATATGGCTACACCTTC.